These T cell receptor beta chains were read from a single sample in a study of vaccination and CD4 T cells after COVID-19. TCRdb re-called the PCR reads with MiXCR, one entry per CDR3 protein. The sample holds around 19,000 distinct CDR3 sequences, about 70% seen once. These receptors' targets are unknown. The sample taken for sequencing was CD4+ T cells from blood, cultured in vitro. The receptors derive from a human donor who had recovered from COVID-19. CDR3s include the opening cysteine and the closing phenylalanine or tryptophan. The D gene is left open where the match is weak. Clone size appears in some rows only: once, few, many, or a class for an expanded clone.

TRBV24-1	TRBJ1-5	.	.	TGTGCCACCAGTGATTTTATAGCCAGACATAGCAATCAGCCCCAGCATTTT	CATSDFIARHSNQPQHF
TRBV10-3	TRBJ2-4	few	.	TGTGCCATCAGTGAGGGGGACAACATTCAGTACTTC	CAISEGDNIQYF
TRBV7-6	TRBJ1-3	.	TRBD1	TGTGCCAGCAGCTCCGGGACAGGGCCCTCTGGAAACACCATATATTTT	CASSSGTGPSGNTIYF
TRBV6-1	TRBJ2-7	.	.	TGTGCCAGCAAACCGGTAACGAGCTCCTACGAGCAGTACTTC	CASKPVTSSYEQYF
TRBV24-1	TRBJ2-4	.	TRBD2	TGTGCCACCTCCCCGGGAGGGGTAGCCAAAAACATTCAGTACTTC	CATSPGGVAKNIQYF
TRBV7-8	TRBJ1-5	.	.	TGTGCCAGCAGCCACCGCAGAGTGTCAGGACCCCAGCATTTT	CASSHRRVSGPQHF
TRBV7-2	TRBJ2-7	.	.	TGTGCCAGCAGCTTACCGGGGATCTACGAGCAGTACTTC	CASSLPGIYEQYF
TRBV6-2/TRBV6-3	TRBJ2-1	.	TRBD2	TGTGCCAGCAGTAAAGGACTAGCGGGAGGGGATTCCTACAATGAGCAGTTCTTC	CASSKGLAGGDSYNEQFF
TRBV27	TRBJ1-2	.	.	TGTGCCAGCTCACTGGGACTCCGTTATGGCTACACCTTC	CASSLGLRYGYTF
TRBV7-2	TRBJ2-5	.	.	TGTGCCAGCAGCTTAGCCTTAGGGGGAGTTTATGGCTGGGAAAGGGAGACCCAGTACTTC	CASSLALGGVYGWERETQYF
TRBV7-2	TRBJ2-1	few	.	TGTGCCAGCAGCTTACGGGGCGACAATGAGCAGTTCTTC	CASSLRGDNEQFF
TRBV20-1	TRBJ1-1	few	.	TGCAGTGCTAGAGCAGGGACGGGGACTGAAGCTTTCTTT	CSARAGTGTEAFF
TRBV11-3	TRBJ2-3	.	TRBD2	TGTGCCAGCAGCTTAGCGGGAGGGAGCACAGATACGCAGTATTTT	CASSLAGGSTDTQYF
TRBV6-1	TRBJ1-5	.	TRBD1	TGTGCCAGCAGCCTCCGGGACAGGGGGGGACAGGGTAAAGGGTTCTATAGCAATCAGCCCCAGCATTTT	CASSLRDRGGQGKGFYSNQPQHF
TRBV5-8	TRBJ1-2	few	TRBD1	TGTGCCAGCAGCTTGAGGACAGGGACCTTCTCTAACTATGGCTACACCTTC	CASSLRTGTFSNYGYTF
TRBV7-2	TRBJ1-2	once	.	TGTGCCAGCAGCCCGAACCGGGACCACTATGGCTACACCTTC	CASSPNRDHYGYTF
TRBV20-1	TRBJ2-7	.	TRBD1	TGCAGTGCTAGGGCCCCGACAGGGGGCCGCTACGAGCAGTACTTC	CSARAPTGGRYEQYF
TRBV30	TRBJ2-5	.	.	TGTGCCTGGGGGGGTAGGGGGAGGGGGGAGACCCAGTACTTC	CAWGGRGRGETQYF
TRBV28	TRBJ1-1	.	.	TGTGCCAGCAGCTTGGGACACCCGAACACTGAAGCTTTCTTT	CASSLGHPNTEAFF
TRBV28	TRBJ2-7	.	.	TGTGCCAGCAGTCCCCCCCCGGCAGGGCCATTTACGAGCGTGTACTTC	CASSPPPAGPFTSVYF